This T cell receptor beta chain was recorded in a study of T cell repertoires in cytomegalovirus infection. The overall study: The authors relied on CMV epitopes, both recently identified HLA-C-restricted and well-studied HLA-B-restricted. Evidence of both CMV infection and a matching HLA type came from public TCR beta signatures. General study findings and limits: There were HLA-C-restricted CMV-specific TCR beta clonotypes dominating the ex vivo response.

The germline V gene encodes CDR1 SGHVS and CDR2 FNYEAQ. With 3 bases clipped from V and 3 bases from J, the junction kept 10 bases outside the gene matches. The CDR3 consists of 17 residues. A single record per CDR3 protein comes from TCRdb applying MiXCR to the reads. This sample has 450,000 to 550,000 distinct CDR3 sequences, with approximately 46% found just once. A remark on this clonotype: The antigen is not known.

The sequencing here drew on cultured PBMCs, taken from culture after CMV antigen stimulation. The sequence was obtained from a human donor in good health (CMV status not recorded). Some clones in this sample may be carry-over from other donors' samples. The chain couples TRBV7-6 to TRBJ2-7; 11 positions match TRBD1. DNA of the CDR3: TGTGCCAGCAGCTTCCCTGGGACAGGGGGAAGAGGCTACGAGCAGTACTTC. Residues: CASSFPGTGGRGYEQYF.